This TCR beta chain is drawn from a study of neurological immune-mediated disorders. By 5'RACE with 10-nucleotide random UMIs, the cDNA was made. TCRdb recomputed calls from the 5' RACE reads with MiXCR, one row per CDR3 protein. The sample lists some 16,000 distinct CDR3 sequences, 8.5% to 10% occurring once. The sorted libraries drew on some 930,000 T cells that were CD4+ or CD8+. In this sample, this clonotype turned up many times. This CDR3 contains 15 residues. Germline V gene sequence: CDR1 SGHKS, CDR2 YYEKEE (reference sequence). V lost 5 bases, J lost 3 bases, and 15 bases lay in between. This TCR came from a man aged 45-65 years in good health. The chain couples TRBV5-5 to TRBJ2-1; unclear D gene. Sequences were obtained from CD8+ T cells from blood. The CDR3 bases are TGTGCCAGCAGTCCTCCCACCCTAGGCTACAATGAGCAGTTCTTC. It codes for CASSPPTLGYNEQFF.